What follows are 6 T cell receptor beta chains derived from one specimen sequenced in a study of cytomegalovirus exposure and HLA in healthy donors. Use of 60 Vbeta and 13 Jbeta primers characterized the PCR. Measured with immunoSEQ multiplex PCR; TCRdb has only the in-frame clones, and not every one. The sample lists around 150,000 clones, around 77% occurring once. Sequencing was performed on PBMCs. The receptors here all came from a woman between 50 and 59 years old in good health and CMV-seronegative.

The chain uses TRBV5-1 and TRBJ2-4, with TRBD1 matching over 8 bases. V dropped 5 bases and J dropped 7; count of bases not matched to a gene: 11. Germline V gene lookup returns CDR1 SGHRS and CDR2 YFSETQ. This CDR3 region has 15 residues. Here the CDR3 reads CASRNGQGGFNIQYF. Here the CDR3 DNA reads TGCGCCAGCAGGAACGGACAGGGCGGGTTCAACATTCAGTACTTC.

The chain couples TRBV10-3 to TRBJ1-4, with 9 bases fitting TRBD1. V dropped 0 bases and J dropped 5; count of bases not matched to a gene: 4. The CDR3 totals 16 residues. Germline V gene sequence: CDR1 ENHRY, CDR2 SYGVKD. CDR3 region: CAISESRTGENEKLFF. CDR3 nucleotide sequence: TGTGCCATCAGTGAGTCAAGGACAGGGGAAAATGAAAAACTGTTTTTT.

This clone was picked up one time. This chain connects TRBV5-4 to TRBJ2-7; no clear D gene. Germline V gene data show CDR1 as SGHNT and CDR2 as YYREEE (reference sequence). The CDR3 runs to 14 residues. V was trimmed by 0 bases and J by 5 bases, leaving 12 bases between them. CDR3 sequence: CASSLGQNHDEQYF. CDR3 bases: TGTGCCAGCAGCTTGGGGCAGAATCACGACGAGCAGTACTTC.

The chain recombines TRBV19 with TRBJ2-3, with 9 bases that match TRBD1. This CDR3 is 18 amino acids long. V shed 1 base and J 1 base; nucleotides not matched to a gene: 9. From germline, CDR1 is LNHDA and CDR2 SQIVND (reference sequence). DNA of the CDR3: TGTGCCAGTAGTATAGCTACCCGGACAGGGGAGGGCACAGATACGCAGTATTTT. It yields the protein CASSIATRTGEGTDTQYF.

This clone was seen a handful of times. The V gene is TRBV7-9, the J gene TRBJ2-5, with D maybe TRBD2 (6 bases). Trimming removed 6 bases from V and 0 bases from J, with 17 bases in between. Germline lookup yields CDR1 SEHNR and CDR2 FQNEAQ (reference sequence). The CDR3 length is 16 residues. CDR3 loop: CASSQIQAGYQETQYF. As DNA, the CDR3 is TGTGCCAGCAGTCAAATACAAGCGGGCTACCAAGAGACCCAGTACTTC.

The chain combines TRBV27 with TRBJ2-2; TRBD1 agrees at 7 bases. There are 15 residues in the CDR3. Germline V CDR1 and CDR2: MNHEY, SMNVEV (reference sequence). J was trimmed by 5 bases and V by 0 bases; bases with no gene match: 3. The CDR3 DNA sequence: TGTGCCAGCAGTTTATCCGGGACAGCGACCGGGGAGCTGTTTTTT. Its protein product is CASSLSGTATGELFF.